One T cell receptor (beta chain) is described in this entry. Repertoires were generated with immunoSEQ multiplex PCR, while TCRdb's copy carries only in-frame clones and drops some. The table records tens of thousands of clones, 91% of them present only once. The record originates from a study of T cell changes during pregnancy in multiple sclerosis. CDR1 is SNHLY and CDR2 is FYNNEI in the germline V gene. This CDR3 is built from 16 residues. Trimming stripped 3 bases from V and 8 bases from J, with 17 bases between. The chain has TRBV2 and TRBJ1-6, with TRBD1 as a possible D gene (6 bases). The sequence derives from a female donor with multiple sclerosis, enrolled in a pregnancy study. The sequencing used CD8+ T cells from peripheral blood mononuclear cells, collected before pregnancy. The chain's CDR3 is CASSDVARQGYSPLHF. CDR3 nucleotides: TGTGCCAGCAGTGATGTTGCGCGCCAGGGGTATTCACCCCTCCACTTT. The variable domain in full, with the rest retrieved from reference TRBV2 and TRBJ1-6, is EPEVTQTPSHQVTQMGQEVILRCVPISNHLYFYWYRQILGQKVEFLVSFYNNEISEKSEIFDDQFSVERPDGSNFTLKIRSTKLEDSAMYFCASSDVARQGYSPLHFGNGTRLTVT.